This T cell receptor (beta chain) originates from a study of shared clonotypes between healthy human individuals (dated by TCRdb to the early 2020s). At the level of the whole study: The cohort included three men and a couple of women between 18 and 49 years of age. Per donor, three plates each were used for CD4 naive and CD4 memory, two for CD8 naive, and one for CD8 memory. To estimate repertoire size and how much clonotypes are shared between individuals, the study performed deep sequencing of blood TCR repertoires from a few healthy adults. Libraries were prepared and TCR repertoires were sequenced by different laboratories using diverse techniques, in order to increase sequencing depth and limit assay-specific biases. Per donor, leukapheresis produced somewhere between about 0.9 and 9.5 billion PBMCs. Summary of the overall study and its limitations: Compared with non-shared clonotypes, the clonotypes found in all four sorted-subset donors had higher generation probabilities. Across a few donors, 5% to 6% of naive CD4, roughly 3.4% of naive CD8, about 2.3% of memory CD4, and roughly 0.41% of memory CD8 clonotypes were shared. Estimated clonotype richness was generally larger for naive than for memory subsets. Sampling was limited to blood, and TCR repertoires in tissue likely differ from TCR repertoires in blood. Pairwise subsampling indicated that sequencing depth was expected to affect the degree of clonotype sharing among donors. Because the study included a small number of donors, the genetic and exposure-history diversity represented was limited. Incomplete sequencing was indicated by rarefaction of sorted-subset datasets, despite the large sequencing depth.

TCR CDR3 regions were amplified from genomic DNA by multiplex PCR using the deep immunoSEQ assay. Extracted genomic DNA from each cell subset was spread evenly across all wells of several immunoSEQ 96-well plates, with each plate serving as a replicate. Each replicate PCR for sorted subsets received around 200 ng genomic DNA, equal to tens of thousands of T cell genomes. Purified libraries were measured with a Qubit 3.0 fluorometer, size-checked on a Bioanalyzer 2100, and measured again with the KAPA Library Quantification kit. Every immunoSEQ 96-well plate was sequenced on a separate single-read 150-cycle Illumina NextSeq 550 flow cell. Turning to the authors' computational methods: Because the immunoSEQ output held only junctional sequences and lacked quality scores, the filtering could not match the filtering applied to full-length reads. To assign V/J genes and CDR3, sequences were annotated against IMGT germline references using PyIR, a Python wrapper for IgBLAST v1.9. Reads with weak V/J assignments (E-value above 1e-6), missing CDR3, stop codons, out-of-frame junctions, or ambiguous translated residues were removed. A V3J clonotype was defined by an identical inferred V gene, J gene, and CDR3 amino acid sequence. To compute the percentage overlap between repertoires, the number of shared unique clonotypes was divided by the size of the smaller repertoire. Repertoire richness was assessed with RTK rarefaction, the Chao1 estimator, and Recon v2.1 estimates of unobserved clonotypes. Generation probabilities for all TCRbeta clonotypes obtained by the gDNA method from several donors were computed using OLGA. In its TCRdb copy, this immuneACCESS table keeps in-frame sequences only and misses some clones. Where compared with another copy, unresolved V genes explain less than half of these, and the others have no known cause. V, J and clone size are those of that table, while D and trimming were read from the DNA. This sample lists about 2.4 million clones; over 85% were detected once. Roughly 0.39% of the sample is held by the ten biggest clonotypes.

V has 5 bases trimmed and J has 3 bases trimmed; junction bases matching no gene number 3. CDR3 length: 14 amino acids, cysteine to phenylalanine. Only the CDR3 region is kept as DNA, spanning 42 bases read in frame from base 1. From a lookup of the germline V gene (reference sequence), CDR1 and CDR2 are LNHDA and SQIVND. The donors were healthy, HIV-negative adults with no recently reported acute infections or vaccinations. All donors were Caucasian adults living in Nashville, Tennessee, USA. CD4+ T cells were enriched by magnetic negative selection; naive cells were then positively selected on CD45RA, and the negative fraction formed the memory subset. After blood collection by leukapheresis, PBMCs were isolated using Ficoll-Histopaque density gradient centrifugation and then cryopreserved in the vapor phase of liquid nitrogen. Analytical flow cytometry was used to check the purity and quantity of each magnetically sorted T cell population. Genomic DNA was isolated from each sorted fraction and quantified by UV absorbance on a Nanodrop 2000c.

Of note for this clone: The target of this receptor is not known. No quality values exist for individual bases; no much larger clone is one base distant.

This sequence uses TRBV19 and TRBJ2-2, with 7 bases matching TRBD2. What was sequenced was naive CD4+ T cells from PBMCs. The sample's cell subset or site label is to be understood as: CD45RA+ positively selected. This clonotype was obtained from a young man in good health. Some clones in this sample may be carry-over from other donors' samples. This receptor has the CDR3 CASSSAGDTGELFF. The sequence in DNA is TGTGCCAGTAGTTCGGCGGGGGACACCGGGGAGCTGTTTTTT.